The clone carrying this TCR beta chain showed up many times. Its antigen is not known. Researchers took RNA transcripts and amplified the TCR beta CDR3 regions from them. A first-round RT-PCR of the TCR CDR3 used the HTBI primer set. Via MiXCR, TCRdb re-called the multiplex PCR reads, giving one row per CDR3 protein. The sample consists of roughly 740,000 distinct CDR3 sequences, about 17% of them appearing once. V lost 1 base and J 5 bases, leaving 6 bases between the germline ends. The CDR3 sequence is 13 residues long. Germline V gene sequence: CDR1 SEHNR, CDR2 FQNEAQ (reference sequence). The data belong to a study of T cells in Graves' hyperthyroidism and ophthalmopathy. Study results and limitations: Ophthalmopathy was predicted by the model a median of 6.5 months ahead of onset.

A patient was excluded if there was uncontrolled infection, other autoimmune disease, pregnancy or lactation. V gene TRBV7-9 combines with J gene TRBJ2-1; a weak D match, TRBD2 (5 bases). The clonotype comes from a young man with Graves' hyperthyroidism. Source material: blood. CDR3 bases: TGTGCCAGCAGCTTAGGAGCGGACAATGAGCAGTTCTTC. Translating gives CASSLGADNEQFF.